The 16 T cell receptor beta chains given below trace back to one sample, sequenced in a study of T cell responses to AZD1222 COVID-19 vaccine. TCRdb keeps only in-frame clones here, not all; method: immunoSEQ multiplex PCR. The repertoire holds around 99,000 clones, with approximately 89% as singletons. The source was peripheral blood, collected 28 days after the second AZD1222 dose. The receptors here all came from an adult who received the AZD1222 COVID-19 vaccine.

This clone has just one count. The genes are TRBV7-9 and TRBJ2-1; no clear D gene. Germline lookup yields CDR1 SEHNR and CDR2 FQNEAQ (reference sequence). The V end was cut by 4 bases, the J end by 6 bases, with 13 bases between. This CDR3 comprises 14 residues. The CDR3 protein is CASSYPHRINEQFF. CDR3 coding DNA: TGTGCCAGCAGCTACCCACATCGGATCAATGAGCAGTTCTTC.

The rearrangement links TRBV28 to TRBJ1-1; D remains ambiguous. V lost 2 bases, J lost 1 base, and 8 bases lay in between. From germline, CDR1 is MDHEN and CDR2 SYDVKM. This CDR3 is 14 amino acids long. CDR3 DNA: TGTGCCAGCAGTTTACCAGGAAGGAACACTGAAGCTTTCTTT. This translates into CASSLPGRNTEAFF. Combining the CDR3 with reference TRBV28 and TRBJ1-1 gives the whole variable domain DVKVTQSSRYLVKRTGEKVFLECVQDMDHENMFWYRQDPGLGLRLIYFSYDVKMKEKGDIPEGYSVSREKKERFSLILESASTNQTSMYLCASSLPGRNTEAFFGQGTRLTVV.

The rearrangement uses TRBV15 and TRBJ1-1; the D gene is possibly TRBD1 (6 bases). Looked up from germline, CDR1 is LNHNV and CDR2 is YYDKDF (reference sequence). The CDR3 extends over 16 amino acids. V shed 0 bases and J shed 2 bases, with 13 bases lying between them. CDR3 sequence reads: CATSRDFRGSNTEAFF. CDR3 nucleotide sequence: TGTGCCACCAGCAGAGATTTTAGGGGGAGCAACACTGAAGCTTTCTTT.

The rearrangement joins TRBV7-6 to TRBJ2-1; TRBD2 aligns across 7 bases. This CDR3 has 16 residues. The J segment lost 0 bases and the V segment lost 4 bases, leaving 6 bases of the junction unmatched. CDR1 SGHVS and CDR2 FNYEAQ come from the germline V gene. CDR3 in DNA: TGTGCCAGCAGCTCAATCCGGACTAGCTCCTACAATGAGCAGTTCTTC. Translation gives CASSSIRTSSYNEQFF.

This sequence joins TRBV3-1 (or the pseudogene TRBV3-2) and TRBJ2-3, with D unclear. Germline CDR1 and CDR2: LGHDT and YNNKEL (reference sequence). The CDR3 is made up of 16 amino acids. With 1 base removed from V and 0 bases from J, the gap between germline ends came to 11 bases. DNA for the CDR3: TGTGCCAGCAGCCAAGGGGTGGACGCTAGCACAGATACGCAGTATTTT. Translating gives CASSQGVDASTDTQYF.

The genes are TRBV19 and TRBJ1-2; 8 bases agree with TRBD1. V shed 5 bases, J shed 5 bases, and the junction held 7 bases outside the gene matches. The CDR3 has 14 amino acids. CDR1 is LNHDA and CDR2 is SQIVND in the germline V gene (reference sequence). The CDR3 spells CASSSWTGRYGYTF. The CDR3 coding sequence is TGTGCCAGTAGTTCATGGACAGGGAGATATGGCTACACCTTC.

The gene calls are TRBV5-4 and TRBJ1-2; D gene ambiguous. Trimming left V 0 bases short and J 4 bases short, with 13 bases between. The CDR3 is 15 amino acids. CDR1 is SGHNT and CDR2 is YYREEE in the germline V gene (reference sequence). CDR3 in DNA: TGTGCCAGCAGCTTGGAACCTGAAGGAGGCTATGGCTACACCTTC. Translated, it gives CASSLEPEGGYGYTF.

With respect to this clone: One end of the junction varies from germline; a read error may be responsible. The chain is built from TRBV6-1 and TRBJ2-7, with TRBD2 matching over 7 bases. Germline lookup yields CDR1 MNHNS and CDR2 SASEGT. This CDR3 has 15 residues. For the CDR3, the DNA is TGTGCCAGCAGTAAAGCCCGGGAGGTGCTGTACGAGCAGTACTTC. Its translation: CASSKAREVLYEQYF.

J is TRBJ2-3 and V is TRBV5-4, with 12 bases that match TRBD2. V lost 10 bases to trimming and J lost 5 bases; unmatched junction nucleotides: 8. The CDR3 is 14 amino acids. Germline values: CDR1 SGHNT, CDR2 YYREEE (reference sequence). The DNA of the CDR3 is TGTGCCTGGCGGACTAGCGGGGAGTTAGATACGCAGTATTTT. Amino acids: CAWRTSGELDTQYF.

This sequence joins TRBV10-3 and TRBJ1-1; D is uncertain. Germline loops: CDR1 ENHRY, CDR2 SYGVKD. V shed 0 bases and J shed 4 bases, with 9 bases lying between them. The CDR3 totals 14 residues. CDR3 loop: CAISESEGSTEAFF. As DNA, the CDR3 is TGTGCCATCAGTGAGTCTGAAGGGTCCACTGAAGCTTTCTTT.

V and J are TRBV11-2 and TRBJ2-1, with D unresolved. The ends were cut back, 0 bases at V and 12 bases at J, with 15 bases in the middle. This CDR3 comprises 14 residues. Germline CDR1 is SGHAT and CDR2 is FQNNGV. The CDR3: CASSLDQLVLGQFF. The CDR3 coding sequence is TGTGCCAGCAGCTTAGATCAATTGGTGTTAGGGCAGTTCTTC.

The chain uses TRBV7-9 and TRBJ1-4; a possible D gene is TRBD1 (5 bases). The CDR3 is made up of 12 amino acids. Looked up from germline, CDR1 is SEHNR and CDR2 is FQNEAQ (reference sequence). This CDR3 is CAFGTGYEKLFF. DNA for the CDR3: TGTGCTTTCGGGACCGGATACGAAAAACTGTTTTTT.

The V gene is TRBV29-1, the J gene TRBJ2-7, with TRBD2 matching over 7 bases. The junction had 2 bases not matched to a gene; V was cut back by 5 bases and J by 1 base. The CDR3 is made up of 12 amino acids. Germline V lookup: CDR1 SQVTM, CDR2 ANQGSEA. The chain's CDR3 is CSVRRESYEQYF. DNA of the CDR3: TGCAGCGTTAGGCGGGAGTCCTACGAGCAGTACTTC.

The chain joins TRBV5-1 to TRBJ2-7; D call uncertain. The germline V gene encodes CDR1 SGHRS and CDR2 YFSETQ. CDR3 length: 12 amino acids. Trimming shortened V by 1 base and J by 5 bases, and 7 bases separated the two germline ends. The CDR3 loop is CASSLNFDEQYF. CDR3 DNA: TGCGCCAGCAGCTTGAATTTCGACGAGCAGTACTTC.

V is TRBV25-1 and J is TRBJ2-7, with 13 bases identical to TRBD2. The germline CDR1 and CDR2 sequences are MGHDK and SYGVNS. This CDR3 region has 16 residues. J was trimmed by 4 bases and V by 3 bases; bases with no gene match: 6. The CDR3 loop reads CASSDTTSGRLYEQYF. The CDR3 nucleotides read TGTGCCAGCAGTGACACGACTAGCGGGAGGTTATACGAGCAGTACTTC.

The chain is built from TRBV6-5 and TRBJ2-7; TRBD1 aligns across 8 bases. Germline assignment: CDR1 MNHEY and CDR2 SVGAGI. This CDR3 comprises 14 residues. With 6 bases clipped from V and 6 bases from J, the junction kept 10 bases outside the gene matches. CDR3 sequence: CASRPSTGVGEQYF. The CDR3 DNA follows: TGTGCCAGCAGACCATCGACAGGGGTGGGCGAGCAGTACTTC.